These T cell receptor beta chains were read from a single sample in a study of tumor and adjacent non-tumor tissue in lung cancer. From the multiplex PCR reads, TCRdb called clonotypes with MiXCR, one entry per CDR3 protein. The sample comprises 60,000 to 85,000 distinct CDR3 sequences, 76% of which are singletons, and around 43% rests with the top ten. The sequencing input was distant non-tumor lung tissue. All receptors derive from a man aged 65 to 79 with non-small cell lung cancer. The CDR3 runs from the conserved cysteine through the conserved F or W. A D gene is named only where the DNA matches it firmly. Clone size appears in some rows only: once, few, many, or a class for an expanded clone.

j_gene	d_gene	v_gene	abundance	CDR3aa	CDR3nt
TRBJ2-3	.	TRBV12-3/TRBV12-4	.	CVSSFSIGNIVTDTQCF	TGTGTCAGCAGTTTTAGCATAGGTAACATTGTGACAGATACGCAGTGTTTT
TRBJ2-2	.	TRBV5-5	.	CGSSLGVYLGELFF	TGTGGCAGCAGCTTAGGGGTCTACCTCGGGGAGCTGTTTTTT
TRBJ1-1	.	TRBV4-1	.	CASSTQGDTEAFF	TGCGCCAGCAGTACCCAGGGTGACACTGAAGCTTTCTTT
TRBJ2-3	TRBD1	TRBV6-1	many	CASTVTGTGGDTQYF	TGTGCCAGCACCGTCACCGGGACAGGTGGAGATACGCAGTATTTT
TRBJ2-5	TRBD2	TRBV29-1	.	CSVEFYWTSGGKQETKYF	TGCAGCGTTGAGTTCTATTGGACTAGTGGGGGGAAACAAGAGACCAAGTACTTC
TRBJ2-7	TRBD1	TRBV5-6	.	CTSSSVIRDRTYEQYF	TGTACCAGCAGCTCCGTTATCCGGGACAGGACTTACGAGCAGTACTTC
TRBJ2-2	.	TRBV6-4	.	CASRGNTGELFF	TGTGCCAGCAGGGGTAACACCGGGGAGCTGTTTTTT
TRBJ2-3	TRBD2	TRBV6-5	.	CASRLLAGDTDTQFF	TGTGCCAGCAGGTTACTAGCGGGGGACACAGATACGCAGTTCTTT
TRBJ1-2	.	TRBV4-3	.	CASNQGAVYGYTF	TGCGCCAGCAACCAAGGGGCGGTATATGGCTACACCTTC
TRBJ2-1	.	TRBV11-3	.	CDSSLFQGRSYEQFF	TGTGACAGCAGCTTATTTCAGGGAAGATCCTATGAGCAGTTCTTC
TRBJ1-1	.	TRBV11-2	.	CTSSPPEGIYAEAFF	TGTACCAGCAGCCCCCCAGAGGGGATTTACGCTGAAGCTTTCTTT
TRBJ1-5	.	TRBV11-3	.	CASSFACNRPQHF	TGTGCCAGCAGTTTCGCGTGCAATCGGCCCCAGCATTTT
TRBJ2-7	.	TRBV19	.	CASGRGPYEQYF	TGTGCCAGTGGGCGGGGCCCCTACGAGCAGTACTTC
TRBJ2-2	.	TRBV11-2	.	CASSLVGKGVAGEMLF	TGTGCCAGCAGCTTAGTGGGCAAAGGGGTTGCCGGGGAGATGTTGTTT
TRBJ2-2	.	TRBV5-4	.	CASRSDSGELFF	TGTGCCAGCAGATCAGACAGCGGCGAGCTGTTTTTT
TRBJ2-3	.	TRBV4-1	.	CASSQDSRSSYTDTQYF	TGCGCCAGTAGCCAAGATTCGAGGAGCTCGTACACAGATACGCAGTATTTT
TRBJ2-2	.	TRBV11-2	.	CASSLVGVGVGGELFF	TGTGCCAGCAGCTTAGTGGGCGTAGGGGTTGGCGGGGAGCTGTTTTTT
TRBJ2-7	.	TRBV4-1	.	CTSSQDGTFAYEQYF	TGCACCAGCAGCCAAGATGGGACCTTCGCATACGAGCAGTACTTC
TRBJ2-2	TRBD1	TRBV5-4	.	CASSPPGQGFMNTGELFF	TGTGCCAGTAGCCCGCCGGGACAGGGTTTCATGAACACAGGGGAGCTGTTTTTT
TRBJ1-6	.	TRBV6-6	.	CASSYSLSDRINSPLHF	TGTGCCAGCAGTTATTCACTCTCGGACAGAATTAACTCACCCCTCCACTTT
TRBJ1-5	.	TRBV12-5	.	CVSGLGPGVEQPQHF	TGTGTTAGTGGTTTGGGACCGGGGGTGGAACAGCCCCAGCATTTT
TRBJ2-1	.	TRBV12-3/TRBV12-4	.	CASKDGNSYNEQFF	TGTGCCAGCAAGGACGGGAACTCTTACAATGAGCAGTTCTTC
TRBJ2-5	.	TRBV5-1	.	CASSMLSLGLPGGEAQYF	TGCGCCAGCAGCATGTTGAGTTTGGGACTTCCTGGGGGAGAGGCCCAGTACTTC
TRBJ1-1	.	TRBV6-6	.	CASSEEGRSDTEPFF	TGTGCCAGCAGTGAGGAAGGAAGGTCGGACACTGAACCTTTCTTT
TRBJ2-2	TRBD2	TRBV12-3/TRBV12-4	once	CASSLYSGGYTGQLFF	TGTGCCAGCAGTCTATACAGCGGGGGCTATACCGGGCAGCTTTTTTTT
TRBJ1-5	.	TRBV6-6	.	CANSYSEEQHF	TGTGCCAACAGTTACTCTGAAGAACAGCATTTT
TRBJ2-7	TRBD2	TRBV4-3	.	CASSQAHNSKGLAGGSYEQYF	TGCGCTAGCAGCCAAGCCCATAACTCAAAAGGACTAGCGGGAGGCTCCTACGAGCAGTACTTC
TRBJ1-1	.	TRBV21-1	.	CASSKLSDKATEAFF	TGTGCCAGCAGTAAGTTGAGCGACAAGGCCACTGAAGCTTTCTTT
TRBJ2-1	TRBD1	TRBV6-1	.	CASSRTGELDEQLF	TGTGCCAGCAGTAGGACAGGGGAATTGGACGAGCAGCTCTTC
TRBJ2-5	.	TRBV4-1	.	CASSHVLQRKETQYF	TGCGCCAGTAGCCATGTTCTTCAGCGCAAAGAGACTCAGTACTTC
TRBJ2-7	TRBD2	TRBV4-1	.	CASSRTSAGEGDEQYF	TGCGCCAGCAGCCGGACATCAGCGGGAGAGGGGGACGAGCAGTACTTT
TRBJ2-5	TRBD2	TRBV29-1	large	CSVEFYWTSGGKQETQYF	TGCAGCGTTGAATTCTATTGGACTAGCGGGGGGAAACAAGAGACCCAGTACTTC
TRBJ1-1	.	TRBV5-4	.	CASSTTEVALGNTEVFF	.
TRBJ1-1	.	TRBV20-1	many	CSAREGRWNTEAFF	TGCAGTGCTAGAGAGGGACGGTGGAACACTGAAGCTTTCTTT
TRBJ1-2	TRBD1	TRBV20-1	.	CSAKTGGSSSYTF	TGCAGTGCGAAGACAGGGGGCTCGAGTAGTTACACCTTC
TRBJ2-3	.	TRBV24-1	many	CATSDPRGLFTDTQYF	TGTGCCACCAGTGATCCGAGAGGCCTATTTACAGATACGCAGTATTTT
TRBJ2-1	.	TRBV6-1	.	CASNWTRELDEQFF	TGTGCCAGCAATTGGACAAGAGAATTGGATGAGCAGTTCTTC
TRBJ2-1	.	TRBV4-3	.	CASSIQLHNEQFF	TGCGCCAGCAGCATACAGCTTCACAATGAGCAGTTCTTC
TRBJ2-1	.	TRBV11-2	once	CASSLVVGRNEQFF	TGTGCCAGCAGCTTAGTGGTGGGGCGGAATGAGCAGTTCTTC
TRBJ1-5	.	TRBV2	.	CGSSKERDTNQPQHF	TGTGGCAGCAGTAAAGAGCGGGACACAAATCAGCCCCAGCATTTT
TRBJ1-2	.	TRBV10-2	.	CASMGRGGYYGYTF	TGCGCCAGCATGGGCAGGGGAGGGTACTATGGCTACACCTTC
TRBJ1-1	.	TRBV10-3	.	CAISELQGQATEAFF	TGTGCCATCAGTGAGCTTCAGGGGCAGGCCACTGAAGCTTTCTTT
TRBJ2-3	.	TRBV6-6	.	CASSPDKLNQPQYF	TGTGCCAGCAGTCCCGACAAACTCAATCAGCCCCAGTATTTT
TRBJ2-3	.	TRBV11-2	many	CASRPLGGSDTQYF	TGTGCCAGCAGGCCCCTAGGGGGGTCAGATACGCAGTATTTT
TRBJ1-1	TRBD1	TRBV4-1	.	CASSQYEQGNTDAFF	TGTGCCAGCAGCCAGTATGAACAGGGGAACACTGATGCTTTCTTT
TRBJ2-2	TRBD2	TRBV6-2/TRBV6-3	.	CASRRGSPAGELFF	TGTGCCAGCAGACGCGGGAGCCCAGCTGGGGAGCTGTTTTTT